The T cell receptor beta chain under discussion was sequenced for a study of control samples from healthy donors and cancer patients. Germline values: CDR1 SGDLS, CDR2 YYNGEE. With 3 bases removed from V and 2 bases from J, the gap between germline ends came to 9 bases. The CDR3 totals 15 residues. Libraries were prepared by immunoSEQ multiplex PCR; TCRdb keeps only in-frame clonotypes and omits some of them. Of about 120,000 clones listed, approximately 88% are singletons. This rearrangement joins TRBV9 to TRBJ1-6, with D uncertain. This sequence originates from a man aged 35-49 years in good health. Sequencing input: blood. In DNA form, the CDR3 reads TGTGCCAGCAGCGAGGAGAGTACCTATAATTCACCCCTCCACTTT. Its protein product is CASSEESTYNSPLHF.